This TCR beta chain was documented in a study of regulatory T cells in long-lasting Graves disease. The study's findings and limits: The study found lower TCR diversity in persistent Graves' patients than in newly diagnosed ones.

CDR3-region Arm-PCR and iRepertoire HTBI primers produced the TCR beta libraries. TCRdb independently ran MiXCR on the multiplex PCR reads; one entry per CDR3 protein. The sample carries roughly 260,000 distinct CDR3 sequences, approximately 18% recorded once. Time point of the sample: newly diagnosed GD, antithyroid drugs for less than 3 months. RNA extracted from PBMCs served as the sequencing template. This clonotype has ten or more counts. The antigen is not known. This sample also belongs to another study, concerning T cells in Graves' hyperthyroidism and ophthalmopathy. That source reports: HTBI primers were employed in a first-round RT-PCR of the TCR CDR3.

The TCR originated in a woman aged 25 to 39 with Graves disease. The material was peripheral blood mononuclear cells (PBMCs), obtained at new diagnosis, from a patient treated with antithyroid drugs.

CDR3 DNA sequence: TGCGCCAGCAGACCCGGGACAGACCTTTCACCCCTCCACTTT. It yields the protein CASRPGTDLSPLHF. This chain joins TRBV5-1 and TRBJ1-6; 7 bases are shared with TRBD1. Trimming removed 5 bases from V and 9 bases from J; junction bases left unmatched: 8. Germline lookup yields CDR1 SGHRS and CDR2 YFSETQ. The CDR3 totals 14 residues.